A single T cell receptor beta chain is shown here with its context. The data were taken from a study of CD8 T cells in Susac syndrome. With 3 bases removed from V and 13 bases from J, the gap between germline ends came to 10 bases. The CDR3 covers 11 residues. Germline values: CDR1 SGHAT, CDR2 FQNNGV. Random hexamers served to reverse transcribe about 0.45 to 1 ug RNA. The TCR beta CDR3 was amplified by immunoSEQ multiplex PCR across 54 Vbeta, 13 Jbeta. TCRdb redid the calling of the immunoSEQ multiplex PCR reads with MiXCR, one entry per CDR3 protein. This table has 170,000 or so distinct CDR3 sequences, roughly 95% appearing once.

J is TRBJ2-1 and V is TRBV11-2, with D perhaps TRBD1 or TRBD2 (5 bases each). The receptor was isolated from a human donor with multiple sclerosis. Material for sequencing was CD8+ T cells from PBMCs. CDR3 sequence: CASSFGDPQFF. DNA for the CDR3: TGTGCCAGCAGCTTTGGGGACCCCCAGTTCTTC.